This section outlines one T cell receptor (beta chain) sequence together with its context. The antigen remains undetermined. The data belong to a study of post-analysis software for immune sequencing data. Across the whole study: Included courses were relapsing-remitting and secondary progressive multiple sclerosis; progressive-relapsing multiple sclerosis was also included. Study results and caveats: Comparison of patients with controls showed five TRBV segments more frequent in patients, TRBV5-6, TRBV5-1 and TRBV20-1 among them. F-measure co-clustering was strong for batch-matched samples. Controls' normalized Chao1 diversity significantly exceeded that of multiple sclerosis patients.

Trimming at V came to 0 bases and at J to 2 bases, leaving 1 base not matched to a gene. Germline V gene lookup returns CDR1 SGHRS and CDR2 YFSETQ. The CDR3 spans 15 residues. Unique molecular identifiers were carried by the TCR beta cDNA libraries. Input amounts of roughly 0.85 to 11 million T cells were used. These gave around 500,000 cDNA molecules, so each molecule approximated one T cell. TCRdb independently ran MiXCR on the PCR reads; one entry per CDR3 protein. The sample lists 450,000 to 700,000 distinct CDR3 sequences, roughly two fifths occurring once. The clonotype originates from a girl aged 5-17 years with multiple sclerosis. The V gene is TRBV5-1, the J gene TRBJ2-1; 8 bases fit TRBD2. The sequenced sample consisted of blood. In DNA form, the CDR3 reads TGCGCCAGCAGCTTGGATAGCGGGGCCTACAATGAGCAGTTCTTC. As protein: CASSLDSGAYNEQFF.